This T cell receptor (beta chain) was obtained from a study of tumor-infiltrating lymphocytes in primary liver carcinoma. Looking at the study overall: By surgical resection, the patients were treated for their primary liver carcinoma.

Overall study results and limits: Tumors significantly exceeded blood in top-250-clone fraction (p = 0.039).

Remarks on this clonotype: Antigen specificity is unknown.

Germline CDR1 is SGHAT and CDR2 is FQNNGV. Trimming removed 8 bases at V and 5 bases at J, with 13 bases between. The CDR3 loop spans 13 amino acids. Germline DNA was also extracted, and blood RNA derived from unsorted whole blood. The input was 450 to 500 ng total RNA; TCR beta cDNA was made from it with a constant-region primer. Construction of TCR beta libraries relied on three successive nested multiplex PCR rounds employing slightly modified ARM-PCR. For about 11 cycles apiece, the opening two PCR rounds ran with TRBV1-TRBV30 forward primers and a C-beta reverse primer. TCRdb passed the multiplex PCR reads through MiXCR, listing each CDR3 protein once. The sample carries about 330,000 distinct CDR3 sequences, less than 70% recorded once.

This TCR derives from a middle-aged man with primary liver carcinoma and hepatitis B virus infection. The chain is built from TRBV11-2 and TRBJ2-1; D is ambiguous. Sequencing input: peripheral blood. The CDR3: CASGFTVNNEQFF. The CDR3 coding sequence is TGTGCCAGCGGATTTACAGTGAACAATGAGCAGTTCTTC.